Listed here are 19 T cell receptor beta chains from one sample, sequenced in a study of T cell responses to AZD1222 COVID-19 vaccine. Here immunoSEQ multiplex PCR was the method, and the copy in TCRdb shows in-frame clones only, minus some. The table includes fewer than 150,000 clones, approximately 93% detected once. Source: peripheral blood, taken on day 0 of AZD1222 vaccination. These receptors were taken from an adult in good health.

In regard to this clone: Germline is not matched at one junction end, which may reflect a read error. V gene TRBV6-6 combines with J gene TRBJ1-2, with 10 bases aligning to TRBD1. Germline V CDR1 and CDR2: MNHNY, SVGAGI (reference sequence). The CDR3 loop spans 13 amino acids. CDR3 coding DNA: TGTGCCACGTCCCCGGGACAGGGGTATGGCTACACTTTC. This sequence encodes CATSPGQGYGYTF.

The J gene is TRBJ2-7, the V gene TRBV10-3, with D unresolved. Looked up from germline, CDR1 is ENHRY and CDR2 is SYGVKD. The CDR3 sequence is 12 residues long. V was clipped by 2 bases and J by 2 bases, with 4 bases between them. The CDR3 DNA reads as TGTGCCATCAGTGAGGGGGCCTACGAGCAGTACTTC. It translates to CAISEGAYEQYF.

The genes are TRBV5-4 and TRBJ1-1; D not resolved. The CDR3 extends over 15 amino acids. The V and J ends lost 5 bases and 1 base respectively, with 15 bases between them. Germline CDR1 is SGHNT and CDR2 is YYREEE (reference sequence). CDR3 in DNA: TGTGCCAGCAGTCCTGTGGACGCCACGAACACTGAAGCTTTCTTT. It codes for CASSPVDATNTEAFF.

V gene TRBV7-9 combines with J gene TRBJ2-1; 8 nucleotides line up with TRBD2. From germline, CDR1 is SEHNR and CDR2 FQNEAQ (reference sequence). The CDR3 runs 16 residues. V shed 6 bases, J shed 5 bases, and the junction held 12 bases outside the gene matches. The CDR3 reads CASSQQVGRGDNEQFF. The CDR3 nucleotides are TGTGCCAGCAGTCAACAGGTAGGGCGGGGGGACAATGAGCAGTTCTTC.

The chain carries TRBV10-2 and TRBJ1-1, with TRBD1 as a possible D gene (6 bases). The CDR3 sequence is 13 residues long. The germline V gene encodes CDR1 WSHSY and CDR2 SAAADI. V lost 8 bases, J lost 4 bases, and 14 bases lay in between. The CDR3 DNA is TGCGCCAGCCGAAAGGGGGGGGGCACTGAAGCTTTCTTT. Translating it yields CASRKGGGTEAFF.

The chain employs TRBV19 and TRBJ1-3; the match to TRBD1 covers 11 bases. Germline trimming cut 6 bases from V and 0 bases from J; bases unmatched to any gene: 4. Per the germline V gene, CDR1 is LNHDA and CDR2 is SQIVND (reference sequence). CDR3 length equals 16 residues. The CDR3 sequence: CASRGQGVDSGNTIYF. Here the CDR3 DNA reads TGTGCCAGTAGGGGACAGGGGGTGGACTCTGGAAACACCATATATTTT.

V is TRBV20-1 and J is TRBJ1-2; D not certain. CDR1 and CDR2 from the germline V gene are DFQATT and SNEGSKA (reference sequence). Trimming took 5 bases from V and 3 from J, leaving 7 bases between them. The CDR3 contains 11 residues. The CDR3: CSAPPDYGYTF. The CDR3 region has the DNA TGCAGTGCTCCTCCTGACTATGGCTACACCTTC.

The rearrangement uses TRBV5-5 and TRBJ1-5, with D unclear. The germline CDR1 and CDR2 sequences are SGHKS and YYEKEE (reference sequence). The CDR3 contains 16 residues. V lost 1 base and J lost 5, with 16 bases in between. The chain's CDR3 is CASSLTRTAGHQPQHF. The CDR3 DNA is TGTGCCAGCAGCTTGACGAGAACGGCGGGTCATCAGCCCCAGCATTTT.

The V gene is TRBV5-1, the J gene TRBJ2-7; 8 nucleotides line up with TRBD2. Germline V gives CDR1 SGHRS, CDR2 YFSETQ. V was clipped by 3 bases and J by 3 bases; unmatched bases: 5. This CDR3 region has 14 residues. CDR3 coding DNA: TGCGCCAGCAGCTCTGGGACTAGATACTACGAGCAGTACTTC. Its protein is CASSSGTRYYEQYF.

The chain employs TRBV27 and TRBJ1-2; 7 bases are a match to TRBD1. The germline V gene encodes CDR1 MNHEY and CDR2 SMNVEV (reference sequence). The V and J ends lost 2 bases and 6 bases, in that order; junction bases with no gene match: 3. This CDR3 has 13 amino acids. DNA of the CDR3: TGTGCCAGCAGTTTAGACAGGGCTCATGGCTACACCTTC. Amino acid sequence: CASSLDRAHGYTF.

This clone showed up just a few times. The genes are TRBV30 and TRBJ1-1, with 7 nucleotides matching TRBD1. With 4 bases clipped from V and 3 bases from J, the junction kept 5 bases outside the gene matches. Per the germline V gene, CDR1 is GTSNPN and CDR2 is SVGIG (reference sequence). This CDR3 region has 13 residues. As DNA, the CDR3 is TGTGCCTGGACTATACAGGGGTACACTGAAGCTTTCTTT. As protein: CAWTIQGYTEAFF.

This chain connects TRBV2 to TRBJ2-7; D uncertain. This CDR3 region has 11 residues. Germline assignment: CDR1 SNHLY and CDR2 FYNNEI. V was shortened by 3 bases and J by 4 bases, with 4 bases between the two germline ends. CDR3 in amino acids: CASSDSYEQYF. The CDR3 nucleotides read TGTGCCAGCAGTGATTCTTACGAGCAGTACTTC.

The CDR3 region is CASSSPGTGSEPQHF. For the CDR3, the DNA is TGTGCCAGCAGTTCCCCCGGGACAGGGAGTGAGCCCCAGCATTTT. The rearrangement links TRBV28 to TRBJ1-5, with TRBD1 matching over 9 bases. The V segment lost 4 bases and the J segment 8 bases; nucleotides outside the gene matches: 9. Germline loops: CDR1 MDHEN, CDR2 SYDVKM. The CDR3 loop spans 15 amino acids.

V is TRBV14 and J is TRBJ2-1; 7 bases fit TRBD2. The V segment lost 4 bases and the J segment 6 bases; nucleotides outside the gene matches: 9. CDR3 size: 15 residues. In germline, CDR1 is SGHDN, CDR2 FVKESK. CDR3 in DNA: TGTGCCAGCAGCCGCCGGGACTACAAACTCAATGAGCAGTTCTTC. Encoded protein: CASSRRDYKLNEQFF.

V usage is TRBV2 and J usage is TRBJ2-7; D is unresolved. This CDR3 comprises 11 residues. The germline V and J ends were trimmed by 4 bases and 2 bases, with 3 bases remaining between them. Germline CDR1 SNHLY, CDR2 FYNNEI. CDR3 in amino acids: CASSVAYEQYF. The CDR3 nucleotides are TGTGCCAGCAGTGTAGCCTACGAGCAGTACTTC.

The rearrangement links TRBV6-5 to TRBJ1-1, with D hard to call. Germline loops: CDR1 MNHEY, CDR2 SVGAGI. V lost 6 bases and J 4 bases, leaving 9 bases between the germline ends. This CDR3 has 12 residues. The CDR3 coding sequence is TGTGCCAGCAGCCGACTGGGCACTGAAGCTTTCTTT. This sequence encodes CASSRLGTEAFF.

The CDR3 loop is CASSFGGGFYNEQFF. The CDR3 DNA follows: TGTGCCAGCAGCTTCGGGGGGGGTTTCTACAATGAGCAGTTCTTC. The chain recombines TRBV7-8 with TRBJ2-1; the match to TRBD2 covers 8 bases. Per germline, CDR1 SGHVS and CDR2 FQNEAQ. V lost 3 bases to trimming and J lost 3 bases; unmatched junction nucleotides: 4. The CDR3 totals 15 residues.

The chain recombines TRBV7-9 with TRBJ2-7, with D tentatively TRBD1 or TRBD2 (6 bases each). The CDR3 has 14 residues. Germline loops: CDR1 SEHNR, CDR2 FQNEAQ (reference sequence). Trimming pared 5 bases from V and 3 bases from J, leaving 14 bases between. CDR3 in amino acids: CASSPAGGRYEQYF. In nucleotides, the CDR3 is TGTGCCAGCAGCCCCGCCGGGGGCCGCTACGAGCAGTACTTC.

The rearrangement links TRBV7-6 to TRBJ2-5; either TRBD1 or TRBD2 may supply D (5 bases each). This CDR3 is 13 amino acids long. The germline V and J ends were trimmed by 3 bases and 2 bases, with 7 bases remaining between them. Per germline, CDR1 SGHVS and CDR2 FNYEAQ. The CDR3 sequence is CASSLGEQETQYF. In DNA, the CDR3 is TGTGCCAGCAGCTTGGGGGAACAAGAGACCCAGTACTTC. Supplemented by reference TRBV7-6 and TRBJ2-5, the full variable domain reads GAGVSQSPRYKVTKRGQDVALRCDPISGHVSLYWYRQALGQGPEFLTYFNYEAQQDKSGLPNDRFSAERPEGSISTLTIQRTEQRDSAMYRCASSLGEQETQYFGPGTRLLVL.